These 22 T cell receptor beta chains originate from one sample sequenced in a study of blood T cell repertoires in COVID-19. Sequenced by immunoSEQ multiplex PCR; TCRdb stores in-frame clones only, minus some. The data contain more than 110,000 clones, 75% to 90% of them singletons. Sequenced material: PBMCs or T cells enriched from blood (not recorded which). The receptors shown here come from a man aged 45 to 65 who had recovered from COVID-19.

The chain couples TRBV9 to TRBJ1-6; TRBD1 might be the D (5 bases). CDR3 size: 17 residues. Germline V lookup: CDR1 SGDLS, CDR2 YYNGEE. V was cut by 0 bases and J by 8 bases, with 18 bases left in between. CDR3 residues: CASSVATGRGWDSPLHF. CDR3 sequence (DNA): TGTGCCAGCAGCGTAGCTACAGGAAGGGGCTGGGATTCACCCCTCCACTTT. The full variable domain, its missing parts supplied by reference TRBV9 and TRBJ1-6, is DSGVTQTPKHLITATGQRVTLRCSPRSGDLSVYWYQQSLDQGLQFLIQYYNGEERAKGNILERFSAQQFPDLHSELNLSSLELGDSALYFCASSVATGRGWDSPLHFGNGTRLTVT.

The chain employs TRBV5-4 and TRBJ1-5, with D tentatively TRBD1 (5 bases). The CDR3 is 14 residues long. With 4 bases removed from V and 3 bases from J, the gap between germline ends came to 11 bases. CDR1 is SGHNT, CDR2 YYREEE, per germline (reference sequence). Here the CDR3 DNA reads TGTGCCAGCAGCCAGGGAAGGGACAATCAGCCCCAGCATTTT. It translates to CASSQGRDNQPQHF.

Remarks on this clone: Germline is not matched at one junction end, which may reflect a read error. The chain links TRBV6-2 or TRBV6-3 to TRBJ1-1; D may be TRBD1 (5 bases). This CDR3 region has 12 residues. CDR1 is MNHEY, CDR2 SVGEGT, per germline. This CDR3 reads CASSLAQGMALF. For the CDR3, the DNA is TGTGCCAGCAGTTTGGCGCAGGGAATGGCTCTTTTT.

V and J are TRBV12-5 and TRBJ2-1; 7 bases are shared with TRBD1. CDR1 and CDR2 (germline): LGHNT, FRNRAP. Trimming took 7 bases from V and 8 from J; bases not matched to a gene: 11. This CDR3 spans 14 amino acids. In nucleotides, the CDR3 is TGTGCTAGTGTTTTAGACAGGGAAGCCGATGAGCAGTTCTTC. Protein: CASVLDREADEQFF.

The DNA for the CDR3 is TGTGCCAGCAGATTACAGCGGGAGGGCCGATACGAGCAGTACTTC. Amino acid sequence: CASRLQREGRYEQYF. The genes are TRBV6-5 and TRBJ2-7; 10 bases align to TRBD2. The CDR3 is made up of 15 amino acids. Per the germline V gene, CDR1 is MNHEY and CDR2 is SVGAGI. J gave up 4 bases and V 6 bases, and 9 bases lay outside the gene matches.

CDR3 amino acids: CASSVEGDYSYNEQFF. DNA for the CDR3: TGTGCCAGCAGCGTAGAGGGGGACTACTCCTACAATGAGCAGTTCTTC. V and J are TRBV9 and TRBJ2-1, with TRBD2 as a possible D gene (7 bases). V was trimmed by 0 bases and J by 0 bases, leaving 10 bases between them. The CDR3 has 16 residues. Germline CDR1 is SGDLS and CDR2 is YYNGEE.

The rearrangement links TRBV6-2 or TRBV6-3 to TRBJ2-5; D is possibly TRBD1 (7 bases). Trimming cost V 2 bases and J 5 bases, with 18 bases left between them. This CDR3 comprises 16 residues. The V gene's germline CDR1 is MNHEY and CDR2 SVGEGT. CDR3 coding DNA: TGTGCCAGCAGTTACCGCGGGGACAGCCGATGGGAGACCCAGTACTTC. Translation: CASSYRGDSRWETQYF.

This chain links TRBV6-5 with TRBJ2-3, with D tentatively TRBD1 (6 bases). The CDR3 covers 15 residues. CDR1 and CDR2 from the germline V gene are MNHEY and SVGAGI. The ends were cut back, 6 bases at V and 0 bases at J, with 13 bases in the middle. The chain's CDR3 is CASRRTAASTDTQYF. DNA for the CDR3: TGTGCCAGCAGGAGGACAGCCGCTAGCACAGATACGCAGTATTTT.

This chain links TRBV3-1 (or the pseudogene TRBV3-2) with TRBJ1-2, with TRBD1 matching 10 bases. CDR3 size: 15 residues. Trimming at V came to 4 bases and at J to 8 bases, leaving 10 bases not matched to a gene. In germline, CDR1 is LGHDT, CDR2 YNNKEL (reference sequence). The chain's CDR3 is CASSRTKPGQGGYTF. In nucleotides, the CDR3 is TGTGCCAGCAGCCGCACAAAACCGGGACAGGGGGGCTACACCTTC.

V and J are TRBV6-6 and TRBJ1-2, with TRBD1 matching over 8 bases. The CDR3 extends over 13 amino acids. V shed 7 bases, J shed 5 bases, and the junction held 6 bases outside the gene matches. Germline CDR1 and CDR2: MNHNY and SVGAGI (reference sequence). CDR3 bases: TGTGCCAGCACGACAGGGGTGGCTTATGGCTACACCTTC. Translated: CASTTGVAYGYTF.

The genes are TRBV7-6 and TRBJ1-3; 9 nucleotides line up with TRBD1. V dropped 3 bases and J dropped 2; count of bases not matched to a gene: 8. CDR1 is SGHVS, CDR2 FNYEAQ, per germline. The CDR3 length is 17 residues. CDR3 in amino acids: CASSFESTGGAGNTIYF. The CDR3 DNA follows: TGTGCCAGCAGCTTCGAATCGACAGGGGGGGCTGGAAACACCATATATTTT.

The chain has TRBV18 and TRBJ2-5; D is undetermined. Germline loops: CDR1 KGHSH, CDR2 LQKENI. V was clipped by 2 bases and J by 3 bases, with 4 bases between them. This CDR3 spans 12 amino acids. The CDR3 here is CASSPSEETQYF. CDR3 in DNA: TGTGCCAGCTCACCATCAGAAGAGACCCAGTACTTC.

Points on this clone: The sample has other DNA sequences that encode this CDR3 too. The chain carries TRBV5-1 and TRBJ2-1, with a tentative D call TRBD2 (6 bases). The CDR3 has 14 amino acids. The germline CDR1 and CDR2 sequences are SGHRS and YFSETQ. V lost 3 bases, J lost 3 bases, and 10 bases lay in between. In nucleotides, the CDR3 is TGCGCCAGCAGCTCGTCCGGGGGCTACAATGAGCAGTTCTTC. Translated: CASSSSGGYNEQFF.

This clone occurred once. The V and J genes are TRBV7-2 and TRBJ1-6, with D perhaps matching TRBD1 (6 bases). V gave up 6 bases and J gave up 7 bases, with 7 bases separating them. CDR1 is SGHTA, CDR2 FQGNSA, per germline. CDR3 size: 12 residues. CDR3 loop: CASRTGNSPLHF. CDR3 nucleotide sequence: TGTGCCAGCAGGACAGGCAATTCACCCCTCCACTTT.

The chain has TRBV14 and TRBJ1-2; 7 nucleotides align to TRBD1. CDR3 size: 14 residues. V gave up 0 bases and J gave up 4 bases; unmatched junction bases: 2. Germline V gene sequence: CDR1 SGHDN, CDR2 FVKESK. DNA for the CDR3: TGTGCCAGCAGCCAAGATCAGGGGGGCTATGGCTACACCTTC. Its translation: CASSQDQGGYGYTF.

The rearrangement links TRBV19 to TRBJ2-6, with 8 bases fitting TRBD1. After removal of 7 bases from V and 4 bases from J, the junction contained 3 bases not matched to a gene. This CDR3 region has 14 residues. The germline gives CDR1 LNHDA, CDR2 SQIVND (reference sequence). CDR3 sequence (DNA): TGTGCCAGTAAGACAGGGGTCGGGGCCAACGTCCTGACTTTC. This gives the protein CASKTGVGANVLTF.

V gene TRBV29-1 combines with J gene TRBJ1-1; D is unclear. Germline V gives CDR1 SQVTM, CDR2 ANQGSEA. The CDR3 consists of 16 residues. Between the trimmed V and J ends, which lost 2 bases and 5 bases, there was a span of 21 bases. Here the CDR3 DNA reads TGCAGCGTTGAAATGTCACGAGGCCGAGGATGGACTGAAGCTTTCTTT. It is translated as CSVEMSRGRGWTEAFF.

The V call is TRBV6-5, the J call TRBJ2-7; D gene uncertain. Trimming removed 0 bases at V and 5 bases at J, with 8 bases between. This CDR3 spans 13 amino acids. Germline lookup yields CDR1 MNHEY and CDR2 SVGAGI. CDR3 sequence reads: CASSYSARHEQYV. Written as DNA, the CDR3 is TGTGCCAGCAGTTACTCGGCGAGGCACGAGCAGTACGTC.

The chain has TRBV5-1 and TRBJ2-7, with a tentative D call TRBD2 (7 bases). The CDR3 is made up of 14 amino acids. V shed 0 bases and J shed 5 bases, with 12 bases lying between them. From germline, CDR1 is SGHRS and CDR2 YFSETQ. CDR3 sequence reads: CASSLAEGGHEQYF. In DNA form, the CDR3 reads TGCGCCAGCAGCTTGGCCGAGGGGGGGCACGAGCAGTACTTC.

This clone was observed a few times. The chain has TRBV11-2 and TRBJ1-2, with TRBD1 matching 7 bases. Germline loops: CDR1 SGHAT, CDR2 FQNNGV. The J segment lost 4 bases and the V segment lost 5 bases, leaving 10 bases of the junction unmatched. The CDR3 loop spans 15 amino acids. The DNA for the CDR3 is TGTGCCAGCAGCACTAACAGGGGATGGGCCTATGGCTACACCTTC. Its translation: CASSTNRGWAYGYTF.

This chain uses TRBV6-6 with TRBJ2-4; D is perhaps TRBD1 (7 bases). Trimming stripped 3 bases from V and 7 bases from J, with 19 bases between. The germline V gene encodes CDR1 MNHNY and CDR2 SVGAGI (reference sequence). CDR3 length equals 16 residues. The CDR3 loop is CASSYRGGGKVNIQYF. The CDR3 region has the DNA TGTGCCAGCAGTTATCGAGGAGGGGGCAAGGTGAACATTCAGTACTTC.

The chain employs TRBV27 and TRBJ2-1, with 7 bases identical to TRBD1. Trimming removed 5 bases from V and 5 bases from J; junction bases left unmatched: 6. Germline V lookup: CDR1 MNHEY, CDR2 SMNVEV (reference sequence). This CDR3 has 14 residues. The CDR3 nucleotides are TGTGCCAGCAGTCCCCAACAGGGGCACAATGAGCAGTTCTTC. Translation gives CASSPQQGHNEQFF.